A selection of T cell receptor beta chains follows, all from one sample in a study of technical replicates of blood from several donors. Assay: immunoSEQ multiplex PCR; the TCRdb copy retains only in-frame clones and omits some. This table holds approximately 82,000 clones, 75% to 95% found once. The sequencing input was T cells isolated from PBMCs. These receptors originate from a human donor in good health. Each CDR3 is given with its conserved first and last residue. The D gene is left open where the match is weak. Some rows have no size entry. The others give once, few or many, or a class for an expanded clone.

D gene: TRBD1; clone size: NA; V gene: TRBV9; J gene: TRBJ1-3; CDR3 DNA: TGTGCCAGCAGCGACCGACAGGGACAACCCCGTTTCTCTGGAAACACCATATATTTT; CDR3 protein: CASSDRQGQPRFSGNTIYF
D gene: TRBD1; clone size: once; V gene: TRBV27; J gene: TRBJ1-1; CDR3 DNA: TGTGCCAGCAGTCAACACCACTTCCGACAGGGGCAGGAAAACACTGAAGCTTTCTTT; CDR3 protein: CASSQHHFRQGQENTEAFF
D gene: TRBD1; clone size: NA; V gene: TRBV30; J gene: TRBJ2-3; CDR3 DNA: TGTGCCTGGAGCGGGACAGGGGCGAGCACAGATACGCAGTATTTT; CDR3 protein: CAWSGTGASTDTQYF
D gene: NA; clone size: NA; V gene: TRBV30; J gene: TRBJ2-5; CDR3 DNA: TGTGCCTGGAGTATGGGACTCCCAGAGACCCAGTACTTC; CDR3 protein: CAWSMGLPETQYF
D gene: TRBD2; clone size: once; V gene: TRBV5-1; J gene: TRBJ2-3; CDR3 DNA: TGCGCCAGCAGCTCCGGACTAGCGGGGGGGCCCCCCACAGATACGCAGTATTTT; CDR3 protein: CASSSGLAGGPPTDTQYF
D gene: TRBD1; clone size: NA; V gene: TRBV15; J gene: TRBJ1-1; CDR3 DNA: TGTGCCACCAGCAGGACAGGGGGCGTCACTGAAGCTTTCTTT; CDR3 protein: CATSRTGGVTEAFF
D gene: NA; clone size: NA; V gene: TRBV7-9; J gene: TRBJ2-7; CDR3 DNA: TGTGCCAGCAGCCGCCTCTTGGCGGGACGATTCTACGAGCAGTACTTC; CDR3 protein: CASSRLLAGRFYEQYF
D gene: NA; clone size: NA; V gene: TRBV19; J gene: TRBJ2-3; CDR3 DNA: TGTGCCAGTAGTATCGGTCCCAGGGTGGTAGATACGCAGTATTTT; CDR3 protein: CASSIGPRVVDTQYF
D gene: TRBD1; clone size: NA; V gene: TRBV5-1; J gene: TRBJ2-5; CDR3 DNA: TGCGCCAGCAGCTGGTACAGGGGTGAGACCCAGTACTTC; CDR3 protein: CASSWYRGETQYF
D gene: TRBD1; clone size: NA; V gene: TRBV7-3; J gene: TRBJ2-5; CDR3 DNA: TGTGCCAGCAGCCCCGGGACAGGGGAGACCCAGTACTTC; CDR3 protein: CASSPGTGETQYF
D gene: NA; clone size: NA; V gene: TRBV2; J gene: TRBJ1-1; CDR3 DNA: TGTGCCAGCGGGGCGTCCCAAAACACTGAAGCTTTCTTT; CDR3 protein: CASGASQNTEAFF
D gene: NA; clone size: NA; V gene: TRBV5-5; J gene: TRBJ1-1; CDR3 DNA: TGTGCCAGCAGCTTTAGGACAGAGTTGAACACTGAAGCTTTCTTT; CDR3 protein: CASSFRTELNTEAFF
D gene: TRBD2; clone size: NA; V gene: TRBV10-3; J gene: TRBJ2-7; CDR3 DNA: TGTGCCACCCGGGTTAATAGCGGGACTTACGAGCAGTACTTC; CDR3 protein: CATRVNSGTYEQYF
D gene: NA; clone size: NA; V gene: TRBV7-2; J gene: TRBJ1-5; CDR3 DNA: TGTGCCAGCAGCTCCTATGATCAGCCCCAGCATTTT; CDR3 protein: CASSSYDQPQHF
D gene: NA; clone size: NA; V gene: TRBV6-5; J gene: TRBJ2-1; CDR3 DNA: TGTGCCAGCAGCTCCGAGGCGGGATTGGGCAATGAGCAGTTCTTC; CDR3 protein: CASSSEAGLGNEQFF
D gene: TRBD1; clone size: NA; V gene: TRBV18; J gene: TRBJ2-2; CDR3 DNA: TGTGCCAGCTCAGGCCGGGACAGGGCGATCACCGGGGAGCTGTTTTTT; CDR3 protein: CASSGRDRAITGELFF
D gene: TRBD1; clone size: NA; V gene: TRBV7-9; J gene: TRBJ2-7; CDR3 DNA: TGTGCCAGCAGCTTGAGGGACAGTGACTCCTACGAGCAGTACTTC; CDR3 protein: CASSLRDSDSYEQYF
D gene: TRBD1; clone size: NA; V gene: TRBV19; J gene: TRBJ1-2; CDR3 DNA: TGTGCCAGTAGTATAGGAGGGGGCAAGTCTTATGGCTACACCTTC; CDR3 protein: CASSIGGGKSYGYTF
D gene: TRBD2; clone size: NA; V gene: TRBV5-1; J gene: TRBJ2-7; CDR3 DNA: TGCGCCAGCAGCTTGAAATGGGGGGGCGAGCAGTACTTC; CDR3 protein: CASSLKWGGEQYF
D gene: TRBD1; clone size: NA; V gene: TRBV27; J gene: TRBJ1-2; CDR3 DNA: TGTGCCAGCAGTTTTGGGGACAGGTCTAACTATGGCTACACCTTC; CDR3 protein: CASSFGDRSNYGYTF
D gene: NA; clone size: NA; V gene: TRBV19; J gene: TRBJ1-3; CDR3 DNA: TGTGCCAGTAGTACGATCTTAGGAGGGGGAAACACCATATATTTT; CDR3 protein: CASSTILGGGNTIYF